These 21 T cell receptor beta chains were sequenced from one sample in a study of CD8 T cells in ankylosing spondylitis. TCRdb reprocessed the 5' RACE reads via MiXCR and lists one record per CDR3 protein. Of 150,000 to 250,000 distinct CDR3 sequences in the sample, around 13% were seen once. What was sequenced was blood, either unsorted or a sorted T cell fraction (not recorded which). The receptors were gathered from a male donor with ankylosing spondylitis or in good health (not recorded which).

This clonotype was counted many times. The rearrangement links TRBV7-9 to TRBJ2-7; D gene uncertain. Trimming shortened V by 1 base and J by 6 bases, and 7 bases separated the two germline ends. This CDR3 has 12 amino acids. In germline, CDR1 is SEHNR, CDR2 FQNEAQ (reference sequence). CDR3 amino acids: CASSLGVGEQYF. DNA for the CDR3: TGTGCCAGCAGCTTAGGGGTAGGCGAGCAGTACTTC.

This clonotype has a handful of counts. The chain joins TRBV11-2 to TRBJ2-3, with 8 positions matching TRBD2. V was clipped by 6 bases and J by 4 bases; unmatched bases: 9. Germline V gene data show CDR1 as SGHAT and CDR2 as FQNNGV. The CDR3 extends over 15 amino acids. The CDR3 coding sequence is TGTGCCAGCAGAGAGACTAGCGAGGGGGCAGATACGCAGTATTTT. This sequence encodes CASRETSEGADTQYF.

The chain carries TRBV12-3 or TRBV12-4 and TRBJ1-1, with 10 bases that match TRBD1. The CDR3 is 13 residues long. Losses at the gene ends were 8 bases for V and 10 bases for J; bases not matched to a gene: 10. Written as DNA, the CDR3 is TGTGCCAGCGGGGGACAGGGGAAGGTGGTAGCTTTCTTT. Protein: CASGGQGKVVAFF.

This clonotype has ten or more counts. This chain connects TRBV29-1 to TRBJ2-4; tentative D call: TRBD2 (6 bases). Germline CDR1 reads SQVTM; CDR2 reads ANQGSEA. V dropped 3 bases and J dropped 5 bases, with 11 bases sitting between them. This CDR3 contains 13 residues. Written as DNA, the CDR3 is TGCAGCGTTGAGACTAGGTCTGAAAACATTCAGTACTTC. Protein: CSVETRSENIQYF.

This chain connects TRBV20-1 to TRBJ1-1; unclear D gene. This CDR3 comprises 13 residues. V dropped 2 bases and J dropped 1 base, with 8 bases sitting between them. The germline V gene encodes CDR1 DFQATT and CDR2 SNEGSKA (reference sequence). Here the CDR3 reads CSARKRSNTEAFF. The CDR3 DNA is TGCAGTGCTAGAAAGCGGTCGAACACTGAAGCTTTCTTT.

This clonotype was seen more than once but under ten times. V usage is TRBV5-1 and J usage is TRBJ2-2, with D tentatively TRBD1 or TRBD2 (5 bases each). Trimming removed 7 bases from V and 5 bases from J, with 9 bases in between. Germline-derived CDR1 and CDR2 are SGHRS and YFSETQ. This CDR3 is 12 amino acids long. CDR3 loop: CASREGTGELFF. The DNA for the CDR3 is TGCGCCAGCCGCGAGGGGACCGGGGAGCTGTTTTTT.

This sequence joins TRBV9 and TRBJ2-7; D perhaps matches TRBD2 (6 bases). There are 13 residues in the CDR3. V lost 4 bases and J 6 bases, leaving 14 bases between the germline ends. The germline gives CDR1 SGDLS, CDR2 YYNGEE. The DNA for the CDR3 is TGTGCCAGCAGCCAGGGAGGAGCATCCGAGCAGTACTTC. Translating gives CASSQGGASEQYF.

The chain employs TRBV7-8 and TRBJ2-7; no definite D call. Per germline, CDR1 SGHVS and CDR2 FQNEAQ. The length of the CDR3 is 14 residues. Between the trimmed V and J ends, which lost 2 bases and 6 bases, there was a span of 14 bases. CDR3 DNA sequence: TGTGCCAGCAGCTTAAAGCCCGAACTGCGCGAGCAGTACTTC. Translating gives CASSLKPELREQYF.

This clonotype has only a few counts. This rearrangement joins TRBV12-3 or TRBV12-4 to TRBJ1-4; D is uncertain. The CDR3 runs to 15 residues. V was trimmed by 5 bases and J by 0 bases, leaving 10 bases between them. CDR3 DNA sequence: TGTGCCAGCAGTGCCGCGGATGCAACTAATGAAAAACTGTTTTTT. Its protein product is CASSAADATNEKLFF.

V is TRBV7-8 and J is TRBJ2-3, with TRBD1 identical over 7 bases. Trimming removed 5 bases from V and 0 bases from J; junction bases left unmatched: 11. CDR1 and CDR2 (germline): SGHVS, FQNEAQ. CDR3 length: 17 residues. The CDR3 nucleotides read TGTGCCAGCAGCCCTCAGATAGGGGGCGCGAGCACAGATACGCAGTATTTT. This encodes CASSPQIGGASTDTQYF.

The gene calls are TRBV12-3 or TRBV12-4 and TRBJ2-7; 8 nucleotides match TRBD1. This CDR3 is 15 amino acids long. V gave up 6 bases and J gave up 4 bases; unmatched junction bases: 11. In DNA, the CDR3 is TGTGCCAGCAGGAATAACCGGGACAGGAATTACGAGCAGTACTTC. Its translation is CASRNNRDRNYEQYF.

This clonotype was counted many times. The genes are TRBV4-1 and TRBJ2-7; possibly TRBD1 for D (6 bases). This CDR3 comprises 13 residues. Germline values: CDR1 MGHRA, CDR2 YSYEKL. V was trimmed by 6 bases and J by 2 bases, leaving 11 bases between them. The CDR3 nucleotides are TGCGCCAGCAGTTTCGGACAGACCTACGAGCAGTACTTC. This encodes CASSFGQTYEQYF.

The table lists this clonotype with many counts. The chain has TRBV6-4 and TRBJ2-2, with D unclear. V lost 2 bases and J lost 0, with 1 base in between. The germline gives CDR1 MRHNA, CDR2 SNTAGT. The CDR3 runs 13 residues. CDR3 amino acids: CASSDANTGELFF. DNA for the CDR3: TGTGCCAGCAGTGACGCGAACACCGGGGAGCTGTTTTTT.

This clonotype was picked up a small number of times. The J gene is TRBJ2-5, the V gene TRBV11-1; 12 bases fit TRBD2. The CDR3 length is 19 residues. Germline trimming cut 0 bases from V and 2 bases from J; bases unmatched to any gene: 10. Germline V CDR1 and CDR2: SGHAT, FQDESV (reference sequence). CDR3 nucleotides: TGTGCCAGCAGCTTAGCGACTCCCCGACTAGCGGGGGCTCAAGAGACCCAGTACTTC. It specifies CASSLATPRLAGAQETQYF.

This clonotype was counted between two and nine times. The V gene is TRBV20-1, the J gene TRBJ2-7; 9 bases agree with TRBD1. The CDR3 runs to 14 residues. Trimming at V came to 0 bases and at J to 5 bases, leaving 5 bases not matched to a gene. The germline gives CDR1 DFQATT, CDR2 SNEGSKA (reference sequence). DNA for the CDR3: TGCAGTGCTAGAGACCGGGACAGGGACCACGAGCAGTACTTC. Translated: CSARDRDRDHEQYF.

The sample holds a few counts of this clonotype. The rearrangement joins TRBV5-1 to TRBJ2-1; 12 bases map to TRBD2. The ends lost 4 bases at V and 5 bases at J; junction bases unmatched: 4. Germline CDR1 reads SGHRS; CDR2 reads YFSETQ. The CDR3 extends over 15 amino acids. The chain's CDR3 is CASSRLAGDHNEQFF. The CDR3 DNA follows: TGCGCCAGCAGCAGACTAGCGGGAGATCACAATGAGCAGTTCTTC.

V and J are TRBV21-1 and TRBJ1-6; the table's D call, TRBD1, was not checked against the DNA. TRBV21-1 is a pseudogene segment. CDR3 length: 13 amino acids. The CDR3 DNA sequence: TGTGCCAGCAGCAAAAGGACGGGGTCACCCCTCCACTTT. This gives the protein CASSKRTGSPLHF.

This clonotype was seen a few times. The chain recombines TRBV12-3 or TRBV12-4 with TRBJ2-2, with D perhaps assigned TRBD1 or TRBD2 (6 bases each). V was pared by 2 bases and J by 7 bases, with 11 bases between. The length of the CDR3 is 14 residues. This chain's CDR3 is CASSLSGEDGELFF. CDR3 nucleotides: TGTGCCAGCAGTTTATCAGGGGAGGACGGGGAGCTGTTTTTT.

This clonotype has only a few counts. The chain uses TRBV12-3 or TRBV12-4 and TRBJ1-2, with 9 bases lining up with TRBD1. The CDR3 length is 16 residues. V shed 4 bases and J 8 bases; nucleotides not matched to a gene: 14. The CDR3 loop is CASSSGQGASHSGYTF. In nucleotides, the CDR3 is TGTGCCAGCAGTTCGGGACAGGGAGCCTCCCATTCCGGCTACACCTTC.

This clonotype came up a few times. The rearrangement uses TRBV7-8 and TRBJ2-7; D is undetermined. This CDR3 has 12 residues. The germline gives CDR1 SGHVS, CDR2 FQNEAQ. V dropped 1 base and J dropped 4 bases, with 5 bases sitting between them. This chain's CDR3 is CASSLDAYEQYF. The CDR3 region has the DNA TGTGCCAGCAGCTTAGATGCGTACGAGCAGTACTTC. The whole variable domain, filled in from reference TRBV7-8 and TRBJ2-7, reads GAGVSQSPRYKVAKRGQDVALRCDPISGHVSLFWYQQALGQGPEFLTYFQNEAQLDKSGLPSDRFFAERPEGSVSTLKIQRTQQEDSAVYLCASSLDAYEQYFGPGTRLTVT.

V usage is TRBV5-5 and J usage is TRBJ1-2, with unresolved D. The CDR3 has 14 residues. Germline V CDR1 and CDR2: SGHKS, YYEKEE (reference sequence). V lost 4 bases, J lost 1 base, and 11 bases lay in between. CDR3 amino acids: CASSQESYNYGYTF. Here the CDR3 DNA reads TGTGCCAGCAGCCAGGAGTCGTATAACTATGGCTACACCTTC.